These 27 T cell receptor beta chains were sequenced from one sample in a study of response to subunit inactivated influenza vaccine. TCRdb re-called the RT-PCR reads with MiXCR, one entry per CDR3 protein. The table lists hundreds of thousands of distinct CDR3 sequences, 14% of them singletons. The specimen comprised PBMCs from blood, sampled less than 15 days before vaccination. These receptors were obtained from a man aged 45 to 65 who received an inactivated influenza vaccine.

The chain couples TRBV28 to TRBJ2-1; D unresolved. V dropped 5 bases and J dropped 5 bases, with 4 bases sitting between them. Germline assignment: CDR1 MDHEN and CDR2 SYDVKM. The CDR3 has 11 residues. In DNA, the CDR3 is TGTGCCAGCAGTAATGACAATGAGCAGTTCTTC. Translating gives CASSNDNEQFF.

There are a few counts of this clonotype. The gene calls are TRBV29-1 and TRBJ1-1; maybe TRBD1 (6 bases). The germline V gene has CDR1 SQVTM and CDR2 ANQGSEA. The length of the CDR3 is 12 residues. The V gene lost 3 bases and the J gene lost 8 bases, with 13 bases spanning the gap. The CDR3 coding sequence is TGCAGCGTTGACTCTCGGGGGACAGAAGCTTTCTTT. Protein product: CSVDSRGTEAFF.

The V gene is TRBV11-2, the J gene TRBJ2-3; D remains unclear. The length of the CDR3 is 16 residues. CDR1 is SGHAT and CDR2 is FQNNGV in the germline V gene. The V end lost 5 bases, the J end lost 0 bases, and 15 bases lay between the germline ends. This CDR3 is CASSERWDTSTDTQYF. The CDR3 DNA reads as TGTGCCAGCAGCGAACGATGGGATACTAGCACAGATACGCAGTATTTT.

This clonotype was recorded a few times. The rearrangement joins TRBV15 to TRBJ1-2, with TRBD1 as a possible D gene (6 bases). V was trimmed by 0 bases and J by 2 bases, leaving 16 bases between them. Germline V gene lookup returns CDR1 LNHNV and CDR2 YYDKDF (reference sequence). This CDR3 is built from 17 residues. The CDR3 nucleotides are TGTGCCACCAGCAGAGAAGGGGGAACAGTGGCGAACTATGGCTACACCTTC. It codes for CATSREGGTVANYGYTF.

This clonotype occurred a few times. This chain links TRBV9 with TRBJ2-4; TRBD2 matches 7 bases. Germline CDR1 reads SGDLS; CDR2 reads YYNGEE. Trimming cost V 0 bases and J 12 bases; bases outside gene matches: 6. This CDR3 has 13 residues. CDR3 sequence: CASSVDSGGNQYF. The CDR3 DNA follows: TGTGCCAGCAGCGTAGACTCGGGAGGCAATCAGTACTTC.

The chain couples TRBV12-3 or TRBV12-4 to TRBJ1-3; D ambiguous. Deletions cut 6 bases from V and 3 bases from J, with 12 bases between. The CDR3 is 14 residues long. The CDR3 region is CASRASGRGNTIYF. In nucleotides, the CDR3 is TGTGCCAGCAGGGCCTCGGGCCGTGGAAACACCATATATTTT.

V and J are TRBV10-3 and TRBJ2-3; 12 bases are shared with TRBD1. With 9 bases clipped from V and 4 bases from J, the junction kept 8 bases outside the gene matches. Germline V gene lookup returns CDR1 ENHRY and CDR2 SYGVKD. CDR3 size: 15 residues. CDR3 amino acids: CAMREGQGAPDTQYF. Here the CDR3 DNA reads TGTGCCATGAGGGAGGGACAGGGGGCCCCAGATACGCAGTATTTT.

This clonotype was seen a few times. The rearrangement uses TRBV20-1 and TRBJ1-1; the match to TRBD1 covers 7 bases. With 4 bases clipped from V and 0 bases from J, the junction kept 2 bases outside the gene matches. Germline assignment: CDR1 DFQATT and CDR2 SNEGSKA (reference sequence). This CDR3 comprises 13 residues. CDR3 sequence: CSAIGQVNTEAFF. The CDR3 bases are TGCAGTGCTATAGGACAGGTGAACACTGAAGCTTTCTTT.

The chain carries TRBV15 and TRBJ2-3; 8 bases line up with TRBD2. Trimming took 0 bases from V and 4 from J; bases not matched to a gene: 6. Per the germline V gene, CDR1 is LNHNV and CDR2 is YYDKDF (reference sequence). This CDR3 has 16 amino acids. The CDR3 coding sequence is TGTGCCACCAGCAGAGATGGACCGGGAGGGCCAGATACGCAGTATTTT. Translation: CATSRDGPGGPDTQYF.

The rearrangement joins TRBV7-2 to TRBJ2-7, with 9 bases aligning to TRBD2. Unmatched junction bases numbered 4, after V lost 2 bases and J lost 2 bases. Germline CDR1 is SGHTA and CDR2 is FQGNSA. The CDR3 runs 15 residues. In DNA form, the CDR3 reads TGTGCCAGCAGCTTAAATCTAGCGGGAACCTACGAGCAGTACTTC. Translated: CASSLNLAGTYEQYF.

A note on this clonotype: A read error may account for a junction end that differs from germline. The rearrangement links TRBV4-1 to TRBJ2-1; 11 positions match TRBD2. Germline CDR1 is MGHRA and CDR2 is YSYEKL. The CDR3 has 16 amino acids. In DNA form, the CDR3 reads TGCGCCACCAGCCAAGAAGGACTAGCGGGTCGGTATGAGCAGTTCTTC. Encoded protein: CATSQEGLAGRYEQFF.

The chain couples TRBV30 to TRBJ2-7; D uncertain. The CDR3 contains 11 residues. Germline V gene sequence: CDR1 GTSNPN, CDR2 SVGIG (reference sequence). V shed 1 base and J shed 3 bases, with 4 bases lying between them. CDR3 loop: CAWSANYEQYF. CDR3 sequence (DNA): TGTGCCTGGAGTGCTAACTACGAGCAGTACTTC.

CDR3 residues: CSVEKGTGRTEAFF. The DNA of the CDR3 is TGCAGCGTTGAGAAAGGGACAGGGAGGACTGAAGCTTTCTTT. The rearrangement uses TRBV29-1 and TRBJ1-1, with TRBD1 identical over 9 bases. Germline V gene lookup returns CDR1 SQVTM and CDR2 ANQGSEA. This CDR3 is 14 amino acids long. V shed 3 bases and J 5 bases; nucleotides not matched to a gene: 7.

This clonotype was recorded many times. The chain uses TRBV20-1 and TRBJ2-1; 9 bases match TRBD2. The CDR3 has 14 amino acids. V trimming: 1 base; J trimming: 10 bases; junction bases outside the gene matches: 8. CDR1 DFQATT and CDR2 SNEGSKA come from the germline V gene (reference sequence). The CDR3 is CSARGQRGVLEQFF. CDR3 nucleotides: TGCAGTGCTAGAGGCCAGCGGGGGGTTCTGGAGCAGTTCTTC.

The rearrangement links TRBV20-1 to TRBJ2-1; TRBD2 aligns across 10 bases. The CDR3 totals 15 residues. From germline, CDR1 is DFQATT and CDR2 SNEGSKA (reference sequence). Trimming removed 4 bases from V and 9 bases from J; junction bases left unmatched: 12. CDR3: CSAKPLAGASFEQFF. DNA of the CDR3: TGCAGTGCTAAGCCCCTAGCGGGGGCCTCGTTTGAGCAGTTCTTC.

This clonotype was observed a few times. The chain links TRBV7-9 to TRBJ2-2, with 8 positions matching TRBD2. In germline, CDR1 is SEHNR, CDR2 FQNEAQ (reference sequence). The V segment lost 5 bases and the J segment 1 base; nucleotides outside the gene matches: 3. The CDR3 runs to 15 residues. The CDR3 nucleotides read TGTGCCAGCAGCCCTACTAGCGGGAACACCGGGGAGCTGTTTTTT. It translates to CASSPTSGNTGELFF.

The sample holds a few counts of this clonotype. The J gene is TRBJ1-2, the V gene TRBV13; 8 bases are shared with TRBD1. Losses at the gene ends were 4 bases for V and 2 bases for J; bases not matched to a gene: 3. The CDR3 is made up of 14 amino acids. Germline V lookup: CDR1 PRHDT, CDR2 FYEKMQ (reference sequence). Here the CDR3 DNA reads TGTGCCAGCAGCTCCTGGACAGGGAACTATGGCTACACCTTC. It codes for CASSSWTGNYGYTF.

This clonotype was seen only a few times. The chain joins TRBV14 to TRBJ2-7, with 9 bases that match TRBD2. After removal of 0 bases from V and 3 bases from J, the junction contained 9 bases not matched to a gene. The CDR3 runs 17 residues. The germline gives CDR1 SGHDN, CDR2 FVKESK. The CDR3 loop reads CASSQDPAREGSYEQYF. CDR3 nucleotide sequence: TGTGCCAGCAGCCAAGATCCGGCGCGGGAGGGAAGCTACGAGCAGTACTTC.

Many counts were recorded for this clonotype. The chain employs TRBV27 and TRBJ2-1; 10 bases map to TRBD2. With V trimmed by 6 bases and J by 7 bases, 9 bases remained unmatched. This CDR3 has 15 amino acids. The V gene's germline CDR1 is MNHEY and CDR2 SMNVEV (reference sequence). The CDR3 sequence is CASSLLAGVGNEQFF. The CDR3 DNA reads TGTGCCAGCAGCTTGCTAGCGGGAGTGGGGAATGAGCAGTTCTTC.

The genes are TRBV4-3 and TRBJ2-7; 9 nucleotides line up with TRBD1. The V gene end was trimmed by 4 bases and the J gene end by 3 bases; junction bases not matched to a gene: 7. This CDR3 is 15 amino acids long. Germline V gives CDR1 LGHNA, CDR2 YSLEER. The CDR3 here is CASSRDRDLHYEQYF. CDR3 sequence (DNA): TGCGCCAGCAGCCGGGACAGGGATCTCCACTACGAGCAGTACTTC.

This clonotype came up a few times. V usage is TRBV5-1 and J usage is TRBJ2-5; perhaps TRBD2 as D (6 bases). Germline CDR1 SGHRS, CDR2 YFSETQ. The CDR3 length is 14 residues. Trimming stripped 3 bases from V and 5 bases from J, with 14 bases between. CDR3 DNA: TGCGCCAGCAGCTCCGGGACGGAGGGGGAGACCCAGTACTTC. Translated: CASSSGTEGETQYF. The variable domain in full, completed from reference TRBV5-1 and TRBJ2-5, reads KAGVTQTPRYLIKTRGQQVTLSCSPISGHRSVSWYQQTPGQGLQFLFEYFSETQRNKGNFPGRFSGRQFSNSRSEMNVSTLELGDSALYLCASSSGTEGETQYFGPGTRLLVL.

The chain joins TRBV6-2 or TRBV6-3 to TRBJ2-7, with D hard to call. Germline V gives CDR1 MNHEY, CDR2 SVGEGT. The CDR3 is made up of 12 amino acids. V lost 6 bases, J lost 7 bases, and 13 bases lay in between. The CDR3 loop is CASSYPVEEQYF. DNA of the CDR3: TGTGCCAGCAGCTACCCCGTTGAAGAGCAGTACTTC.

Only a few counts were recorded for this clonotype. J is TRBJ1-1 and V is TRBV20-1; D uncertain. This CDR3 is 11 amino acids long. V was cut by 7 bases and J by 1 base, with 7 bases left in between. Germline CDR1 is DFQATT and CDR2 is SNEGSKA (reference sequence). The CDR3 nucleotides read TGCAGTGTAGGGCGGAACACTGAAGCTTTCTTT. Residues: CSVGRNTEAFF.

This clonotype turned up a few times. This chain links TRBV4-1 with TRBJ2-4; D perhaps matches TRBD1 (6 bases). In germline, CDR1 is MGHRA, CDR2 YSYEKL. CDR3 length: 15 amino acids. The V and J ends lost 1 base and 8 bases respectively, with 15 bases between them. In DNA, the CDR3 is TGCGCCAGCAGCCAAGTTGGGACATCAGGAGACATTCAGTACTTC. Its protein is CASSQVGTSGDIQYF.

There are a few counts of this clonotype. The chain employs TRBV5-1 and TRBJ2-7; 9 positions agree with TRBD2. J lost 5 bases, V lost 0 bases, and 6 bases had no gene match. The germline CDR1 and CDR2 sequences are SGHRS and YFSETQ. The CDR3 has 15 amino acids. The CDR3 spells CASSLESSGIDEQYF. For the CDR3, the DNA is TGCGCCAGCAGCTTGGAGTCTAGCGGGATAGACGAGCAGTACTTC.

Ten or more counts support this clonotype. The rearrangement joins TRBV3-1 to TRBJ2-3, with 7 bases aligning to TRBD1. The CDR3 covers 15 residues. The germline gives CDR1 LGHDT, CDR2 YNNKEL (reference sequence). V dropped 0 bases and J dropped 3; count of bases not matched to a gene: 3. The CDR3 region is CASSQEGRGTDTQYF. For the CDR3, the DNA is TGTGCCAGCAGCCAAGAGGGCAGGGGGACAGATACGCAGTATTTT.

The table lists this clonotype with many counts. This chain joins TRBV5-1 and TRBJ2-2; 8 bases align to TRBD1. This CDR3 has 14 amino acids. The J segment lost 0 bases and the V segment lost 5 bases, leaving 0 bases of the junction unmatched. Germline assignment: CDR1 SGHRS and CDR2 YFSETQ. This chain's CDR3 is CASRQGANTGELFF. The DNA for the CDR3 is TGCGCCAGCAGACAGGGGGCGAACACCGGGGAGCTGTTTTTT.